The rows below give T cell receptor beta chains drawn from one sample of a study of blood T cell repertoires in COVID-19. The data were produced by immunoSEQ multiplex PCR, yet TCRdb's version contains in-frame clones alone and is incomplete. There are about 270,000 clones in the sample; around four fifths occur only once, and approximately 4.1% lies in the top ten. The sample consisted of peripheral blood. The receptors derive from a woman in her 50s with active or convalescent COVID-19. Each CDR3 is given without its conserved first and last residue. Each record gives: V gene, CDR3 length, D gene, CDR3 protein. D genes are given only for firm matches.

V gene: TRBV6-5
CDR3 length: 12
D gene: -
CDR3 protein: ASSMGPSGNTIY

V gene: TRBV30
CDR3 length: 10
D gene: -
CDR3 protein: AWSPWRTEAF

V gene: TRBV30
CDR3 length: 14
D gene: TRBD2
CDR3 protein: ALQDISGRISYEQY

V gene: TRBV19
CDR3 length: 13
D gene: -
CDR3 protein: ASSIGVDRGNTIY

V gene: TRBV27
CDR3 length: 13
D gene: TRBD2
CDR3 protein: ASSLAGARSYEQY

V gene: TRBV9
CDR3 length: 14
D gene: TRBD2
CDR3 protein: ASGAGTSGTQNIQY

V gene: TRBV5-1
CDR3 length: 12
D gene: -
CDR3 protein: ASSLDRVGETQY

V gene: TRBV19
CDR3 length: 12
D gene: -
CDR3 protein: ASSIGTSNYGYT

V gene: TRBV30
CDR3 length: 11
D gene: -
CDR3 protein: AWRGTSDTEAF

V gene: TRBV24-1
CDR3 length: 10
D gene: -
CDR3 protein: ATSDLLRGYT

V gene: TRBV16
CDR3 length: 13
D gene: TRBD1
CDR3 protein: ASSQDRAGDTEAF

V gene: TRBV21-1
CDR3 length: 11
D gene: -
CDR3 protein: ASRLAGGDEQF

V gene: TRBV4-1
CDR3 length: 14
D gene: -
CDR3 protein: ASSHEVRTNSYEQY

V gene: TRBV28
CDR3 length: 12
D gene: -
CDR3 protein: ASAAGGSNQPQH

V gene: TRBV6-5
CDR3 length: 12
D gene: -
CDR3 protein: ASSPNQRSAEAF

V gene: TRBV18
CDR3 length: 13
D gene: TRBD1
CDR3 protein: ASSPGQGRREKLF

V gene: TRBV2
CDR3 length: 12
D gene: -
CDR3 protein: ASSPTQGNYGYT

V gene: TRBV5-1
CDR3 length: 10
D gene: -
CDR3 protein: ASGGMTGEQF

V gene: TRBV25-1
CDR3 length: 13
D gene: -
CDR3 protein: ASSELPGNTGELF

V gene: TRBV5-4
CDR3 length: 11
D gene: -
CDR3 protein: ASSFPGNTEAF

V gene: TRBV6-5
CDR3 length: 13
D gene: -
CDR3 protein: ASSYSNKGTGEQY

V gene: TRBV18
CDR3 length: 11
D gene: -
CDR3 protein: ASSLTGADRAF

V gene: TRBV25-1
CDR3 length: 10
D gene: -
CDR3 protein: ASSRVNTEAF

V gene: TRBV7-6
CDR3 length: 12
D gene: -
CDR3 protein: ASSFEAEGETQY

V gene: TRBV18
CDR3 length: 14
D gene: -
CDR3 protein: ASSPAQQEHTDTQY

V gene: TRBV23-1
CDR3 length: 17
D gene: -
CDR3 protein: ASSQLAHGRGRLNSPLH

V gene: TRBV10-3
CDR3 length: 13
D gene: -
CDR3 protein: AISERQARDYGYT

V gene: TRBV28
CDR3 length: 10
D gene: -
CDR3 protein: ASSLWPTGAF

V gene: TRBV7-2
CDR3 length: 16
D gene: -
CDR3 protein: ASSFLPPGTANYNEQF

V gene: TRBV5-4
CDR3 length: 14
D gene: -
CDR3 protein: ASSLGSKHSGNTIY

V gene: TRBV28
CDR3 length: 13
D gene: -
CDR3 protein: ASTTGRGSKDEQF

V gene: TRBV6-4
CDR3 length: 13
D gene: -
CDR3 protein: ASRTTGSGANVLT

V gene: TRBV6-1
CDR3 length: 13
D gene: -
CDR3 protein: ASSEQGLSGNTIY

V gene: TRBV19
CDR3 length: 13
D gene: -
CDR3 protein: ATTGGTGAYNEQF

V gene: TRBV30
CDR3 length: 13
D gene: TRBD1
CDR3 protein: AWSVGGGHTDTQY

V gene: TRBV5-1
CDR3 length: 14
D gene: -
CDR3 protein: ASSNSGANSGNTIY

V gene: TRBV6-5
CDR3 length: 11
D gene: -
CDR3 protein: ASSRKGAYEQY

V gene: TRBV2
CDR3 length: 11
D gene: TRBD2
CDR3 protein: ASSWTSTYEQY

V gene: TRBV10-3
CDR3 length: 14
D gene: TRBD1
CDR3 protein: AISETTTGVLAEAF

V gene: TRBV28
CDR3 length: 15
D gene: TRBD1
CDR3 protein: ASSLGDRPLTGNTIY

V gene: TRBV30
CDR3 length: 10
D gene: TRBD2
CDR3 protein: AWTSGRLEQF

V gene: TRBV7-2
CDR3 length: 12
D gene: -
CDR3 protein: ASSLDGRYQPQH

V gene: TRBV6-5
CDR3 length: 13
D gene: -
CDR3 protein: ASSREWGMNTEAF

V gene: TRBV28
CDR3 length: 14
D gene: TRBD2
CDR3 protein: ASSPGLAGSTDTQY

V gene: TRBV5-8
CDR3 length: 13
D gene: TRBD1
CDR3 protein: ASSSAGQGLMKQY

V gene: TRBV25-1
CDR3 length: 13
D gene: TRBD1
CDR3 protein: ASGTLGQGFYEQY

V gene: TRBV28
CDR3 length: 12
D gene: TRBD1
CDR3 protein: ASSRTGQNEKLF

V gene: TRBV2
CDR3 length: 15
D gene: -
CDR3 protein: ASSEKSAVSSYNEQF

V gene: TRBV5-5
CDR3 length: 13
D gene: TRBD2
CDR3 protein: ASSWGGVGTDTQY

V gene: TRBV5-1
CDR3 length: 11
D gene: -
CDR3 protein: ASMAAGGNTIY

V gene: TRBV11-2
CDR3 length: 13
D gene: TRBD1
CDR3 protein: ASSPTGAGGTEAF

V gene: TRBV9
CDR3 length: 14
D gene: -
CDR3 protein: ASSVLGSGGAGELF

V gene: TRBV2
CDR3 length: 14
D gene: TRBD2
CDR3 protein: ASKSGTRARQETQY

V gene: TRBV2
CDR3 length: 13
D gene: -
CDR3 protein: ASSLIAPGTGELF